Presented here are 18 T cell receptor beta chains from one specimen sequenced in a study of T cell responses to AZD1222 COVID-19 vaccine. Measured with immunoSEQ multiplex PCR; TCRdb has only the in-frame clones, and not every one. The sample lists around 91,000 clones, roughly 90% occurring once. This material consisted of peripheral blood, taken on day 0 of AZD1222 vaccination. The receptor set was obtained from an adult in good health.

The rearrangement joins TRBV6-5 to TRBJ1-2, with no clear D. There are 13 residues in the CDR3. Germline V gives CDR1 MNHEY, CDR2 SVGAGI. V was pared by 0 bases and J by 5 bases, with 7 bases between. This CDR3 reads CASSYSMKYGYTF. In nucleotides, the CDR3 is TGTGCCAGCAGTTACTCTATGAAGTATGGCTACACCTTC.

This chain uses TRBV4-3 with TRBJ2-5; possible D gene TRBD1, 5 bases. Deletions cut 3 bases from V and 1 base from J, with 9 bases between. Germline CDR1 and CDR2: LGHNA and YSLEER. The CDR3 runs to 14 residues. CDR3 sequence reads: CASSQGQRQETQYF. CDR3 DNA sequence: TGCGCCAGCAGCCAGGGGCAGCGCCAAGAGACCCAGTACTTC.

DNA for the CDR3: TGTGCCAGCAGCTTGGGAGCGGTTCCGCGGAGCGAGCAGTACTTC. Amino acids: CASSLGAVPRSEQYF. The chain couples TRBV7-9 to TRBJ2-7, with a tentative D call TRBD2 (5 bases). The germline CDR1 and CDR2 sequences are SEHNR and FQNEAQ (reference sequence). V was shortened by 3 bases and J by 6 bases, with 18 bases between the two germline ends. This CDR3 is built from 15 residues.

V and J are TRBV18 and TRBJ1-4; 7 bases agree with TRBD1. Germline V gives CDR1 KGHSH, CDR2 LQKENI. V shed 1 base, J shed 6 bases, and the junction held 2 bases outside the gene matches. The CDR3 runs to 14 residues. CDR3 residues: CASSPQGADEKLFF. The CDR3 bases are TGTGCCAGCTCACCACAGGGGGCCGATGAAAAACTGTTTTTT. The whole variable domain, remainder taken from reference TRBV18 and TRBJ1-4, is NAGVMQNPRHLVRRRGQEARLRCSPMKGHSHVYWYRQLPEEGLKFMVYLQKENIIDESGMPKERFSAEFPKEGPSILRIQQVVRGDSAAYFCASSPQGADEKLFFGSGTQLSVL.

The table lists this clone with a few counts. The chain joins TRBV6-2 or TRBV6-3 to TRBJ1-5; no reliable D call. With 3 bases removed from V and 2 bases from J, the gap between germline ends came to 14 bases. The CDR3 runs 16 residues. Germline CDR1 MNHEY, CDR2 SVGEGT. CDR3 sequence: CASSYGQFRGNQPQHF. The CDR3 nucleotides read TGTGCCAGCAGTTATGGGCAGTTCCGGGGCAATCAGCCCCAGCATTTT.

V and J are TRBV14 and TRBJ1-1; 10 bases align to TRBD1. The J segment lost 5 bases and the V segment lost 4 bases, leaving 7 bases of the junction unmatched. Germline assignment: CDR1 SGHDN and CDR2 FVKESK. This CDR3 region has 15 residues. The CDR3 DNA follows: TGTGCCAGCAGCCGAACGACAGGGGGCTGGACTGAAGCTTTCTTT. This codes for CASSRTTGGWTEAFF.

This clone appeared a single time. The chain recombines TRBV19 with TRBJ2-1, with D maybe TRBD2 (5 bases). Trimming removed 5 bases from V and 1 base from J, with 12 bases in between. In germline, CDR1 is LNHDA, CDR2 SQIVND (reference sequence). The CDR3 contains 15 residues. CDR3: CASSPRGGSYNEQFF. The CDR3 DNA reads as TGTGCCAGTAGTCCCCGGGGTGGTTCCTACAATGAGCAGTTCTTC.

The chain links TRBV5-6 to TRBJ2-7; 9 nucleotides line up with TRBD1. The J segment lost 4 bases and the V segment lost 4 bases, leaving 9 bases of the junction unmatched. CDR1 and CDR2 from the germline V gene are SGHDT and YYEEEE. CDR3 size: 15 residues. In DNA form, the CDR3 reads TGTGCCAGCAGCCTCCTACAGGGGGCTATTTACGAGCAGTACTTC. It translates to CASSLLQGAIYEQYF.

To note about this clone: This CDR3 is also generated by other DNA sequences in the sample. The J gene is TRBJ2-7, the V gene TRBV7-8; D remains ambiguous. This CDR3 region has 13 residues. Germline V lookup: CDR1 SGHVS, CDR2 FQNEAQ. Trimming stripped 4 bases from V and 0 bases from J, with 7 bases between. The CDR3 protein is CASSYPSSYEQYF. The CDR3 nucleotides are TGTGCCAGCAGCTATCCATCCTCCTACGAGCAGTACTTC.

The chain is built from TRBV19 and TRBJ1-5, with TRBD1 identical over 7 bases. There are 15 residues in the CDR3. Losses at the gene ends were 5 bases for V and 2 bases for J; bases not matched to a gene: 6. In germline, CDR1 is LNHDA, CDR2 SQIVND (reference sequence). The DNA of the CDR3 is TGTGCCAGTAGTTTGGGGACAGCTGGCAATCAGCCCCAGCATTTT. Translated: CASSLGTAGNQPQHF.

This chain connects TRBV4-3 to TRBJ1-5, with 10 bases lining up with TRBD1. Per germline, CDR1 LGHNA and CDR2 YSLEER. This CDR3 is 15 amino acids long. V gave up 4 bases and J gave up 6 bases; unmatched junction bases: 6. CDR3 loop: CASSRGTGASQPQHF. CDR3 coding DNA: TGCGCCAGCAGCCGGGGGACAGGGGCGAGTCAGCCCCAGCATTTT.

The genes are TRBV6-2 or TRBV6-3 and TRBJ2-3; weak D call: TRBD2 (6 bases). The CDR3 loop spans 13 amino acids. Per the germline V gene, CDR1 is MNHEY and CDR2 is SVGEGT. The ends were cut back, 1 base at V and 5 bases at J, with 7 bases in the middle. CDR3 nucleotides: TGTGCCAGCAGTTACTTGGGGGGAGATACGCAGTATTTT. Its translation is CASSYLGGDTQYF.

This clone has only one observation. The J gene is TRBJ1-5, the V gene TRBV10-3, with D possibly TRBD1 on 5 matching bases. This CDR3 comprises 13 residues. In germline, CDR1 is ENHRY, CDR2 SYGVKD. Trimming removed 11 bases at V and 3 bases at J, with 14 bases between. CDR3 sequence: CASTGDVNQPQHF. CDR3 sequence (DNA): TGTGCCTCCACCGGGGACGTCAATCAGCCCCAGCATTTT.

V is TRBV19 and J is TRBJ1-6; possibly TRBD1 for D (5 bases). The CDR3 length is 16 residues. The germline V and J ends were trimmed by 4 bases and 0 bases, with 10 bases remaining between them. Per germline, CDR1 LNHDA and CDR2 SQIVND (reference sequence). In DNA form, the CDR3 reads TGTGCCAGTAGTAGCGAGAGGGGCTCCTATAATTCACCCCTCCACTTT. It yields the protein CASSSERGSYNSPLHF.

This clone was found a few times. The gene calls are TRBV6-2 or TRBV6-3 and TRBJ2-7, with TRBD2 matching 9 bases. This CDR3 spans 17 amino acids. The trim removed 2 bases at V and 1 base at J, leaving 9 bases unmatched. Germline V gene lookup returns CDR1 MNHEY and CDR2 SVGEGT. The CDR3, as DNA: TGTGCCAGCAGTTACAACCGGGCGCGGGAGGGATCCTACGAGCAGTACTTC. Translation: CASSYNRAREGSYEQYF.

On this clone itself: This specimen includes other DNA sequences encoding the same CDR3. The gene calls are TRBV3-1 (or the pseudogene TRBV3-2) and TRBJ1-3; the D is unclear. The V and J ends lost 4 bases and 0 bases respectively, with 7 bases between them. CDR3 length: 14 residues. CDR1 and CDR2 (germline): LGHDT, YNNKEL (reference sequence). The CDR3 spells CASSPVSSGNTIYF. CDR3 nucleotide sequence: TGTGCCAGCAGCCCTGTCAGCTCTGGAAACACCATATATTTT.

This chain links TRBV6-5 with TRBJ1-5, with 7 nucleotides matching TRBD1. Germline V gives CDR1 MNHEY, CDR2 SVGAGI. Trimming cost V 6 bases and J 4 bases; bases outside gene matches: 3. The CDR3 covers 13 residues. The DNA of the CDR3 is TGTGCCAGCAGCTGGGACAGTAATCAGCCCCAGCATTTT. Translating it yields CASSWDSNQPQHF.

The CDR3 region has the DNA TGTGCCAGCAGCCAATGGACAGGGGATATGAATAGCTACACCTTC. This translates into CASSQWTGDMNSYTF. The rearrangement uses TRBV7-2 and TRBJ1-2; TRBD1 aligns across 9 bases. Germline-derived CDR1 and CDR2 are SGHTA and FQGNSA. The ends lost 5 bases at V and 9 bases at J; junction bases unmatched: 13. The CDR3 covers 15 residues.